What follows are 3 T cell receptor beta chains derived from one specimen sequenced in a study of T-cell memory formation after mild COVID-19. TCRdb ran MiXCR on the 5' RACE reads and lists one entry per CDR3 protein. The table has 580,000 or so distinct CDR3 sequences, around 15% seen once. Specimen: PBMCs or a T cell subset sorted from them (not recorded which). The receptors originated from an adult woman who had mild COVID-19 (a few samples of this study predate the infection). Cell type and time point are not known.

This clonotype was recorded a few times. V usage is TRBV9 and J usage is TRBJ1-3; weak D call: TRBD1 (5 bases). Germline-derived CDR1 and CDR2 are SGDLS and YYNGEE. With 4 bases removed from V and 4 bases from J, the gap between germline ends came to 12 bases. The CDR3 is 14 amino acids. CDR3 region: CASSPAGSGNTIYF. CDR3 sequence (DNA): TGTGCCAGCAGCCCGGCAGGGAGCGGAAACACCATATATTTT.

The chain uses TRBV12-3 or TRBV12-4 and TRBJ1-6; TRBD1 matches at 9 bases. The CDR3 totals 15 residues. The V and J ends lost 5 bases and 7 bases, in that order; junction bases with no gene match: 6. The CDR3 loop is CASSPWGQGNSPLHF. The CDR3 region has the DNA TGTGCCAGCAGTCCCTGGGGACAGGGAAATTCACCCCTCCACTTT.

The V gene is TRBV4-3, the J gene TRBJ1-1; no firm D call. Germline values: CDR1 LGHNA, CDR2 YSLEER. This CDR3 has 13 amino acids. Between the trimmed V and J ends, which lost 3 bases and 3 bases, there was a span of 8 bases. Written as DNA, the CDR3 is TGCGCCAGCAGCCATCCGGGTGACACTGAAGCTTTCTTT. Residues: CASSHPGDTEAFF.